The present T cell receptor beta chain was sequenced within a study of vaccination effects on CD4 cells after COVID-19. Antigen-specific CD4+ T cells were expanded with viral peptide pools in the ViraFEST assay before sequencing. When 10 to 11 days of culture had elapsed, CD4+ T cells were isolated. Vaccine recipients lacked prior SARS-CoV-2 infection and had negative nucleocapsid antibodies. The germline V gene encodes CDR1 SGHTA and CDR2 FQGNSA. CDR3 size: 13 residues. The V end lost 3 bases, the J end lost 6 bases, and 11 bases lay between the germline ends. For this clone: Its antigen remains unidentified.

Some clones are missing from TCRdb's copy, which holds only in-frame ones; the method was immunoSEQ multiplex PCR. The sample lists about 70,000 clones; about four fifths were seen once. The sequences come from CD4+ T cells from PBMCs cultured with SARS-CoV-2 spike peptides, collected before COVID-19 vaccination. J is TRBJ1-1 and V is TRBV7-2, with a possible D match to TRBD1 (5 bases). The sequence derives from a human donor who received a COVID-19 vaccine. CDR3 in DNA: TGTGCCAGCAGCTTTGCTTGGGACGCTGAAGCTTTCTTT. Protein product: CASSFAWDAEAFF.